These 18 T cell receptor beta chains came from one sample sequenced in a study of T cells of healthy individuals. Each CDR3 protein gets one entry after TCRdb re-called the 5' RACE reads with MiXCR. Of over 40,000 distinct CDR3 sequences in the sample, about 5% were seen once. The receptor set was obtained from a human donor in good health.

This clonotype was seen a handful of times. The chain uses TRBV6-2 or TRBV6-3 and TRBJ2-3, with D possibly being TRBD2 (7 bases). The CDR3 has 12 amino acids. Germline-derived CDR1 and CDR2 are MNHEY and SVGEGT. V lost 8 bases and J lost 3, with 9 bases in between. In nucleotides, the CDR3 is TGTGCCAGCGGGGGGGCGACAGATACGCAGTATTTT. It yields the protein CASGGATDTQYF.

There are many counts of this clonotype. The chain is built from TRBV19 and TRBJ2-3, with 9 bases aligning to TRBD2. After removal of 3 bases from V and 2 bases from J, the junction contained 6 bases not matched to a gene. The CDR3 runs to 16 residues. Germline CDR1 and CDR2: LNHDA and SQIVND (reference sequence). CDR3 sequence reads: CASSMRRLAVTDTQYF. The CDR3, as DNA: TGTGCCAGTAGTATGAGGAGACTAGCGGTCACAGATACGCAGTATTTT.

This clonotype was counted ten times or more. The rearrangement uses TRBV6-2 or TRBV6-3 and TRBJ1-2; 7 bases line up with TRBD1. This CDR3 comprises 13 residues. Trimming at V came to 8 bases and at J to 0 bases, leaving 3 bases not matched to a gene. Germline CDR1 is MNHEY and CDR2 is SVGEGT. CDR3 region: CASRDSANYGYTF. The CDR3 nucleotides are TGTGCCAGCCGGGACAGCGCTAACTATGGCTACACCTTC.

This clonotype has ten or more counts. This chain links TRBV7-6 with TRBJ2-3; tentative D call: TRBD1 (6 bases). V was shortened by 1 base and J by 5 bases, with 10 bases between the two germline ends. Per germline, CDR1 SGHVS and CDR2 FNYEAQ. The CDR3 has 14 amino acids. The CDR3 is CASSLVGGGDTQYF. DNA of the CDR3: TGTGCCAGCAGCTTAGTAGGGGGTGGAGATACGCAGTATTTT.

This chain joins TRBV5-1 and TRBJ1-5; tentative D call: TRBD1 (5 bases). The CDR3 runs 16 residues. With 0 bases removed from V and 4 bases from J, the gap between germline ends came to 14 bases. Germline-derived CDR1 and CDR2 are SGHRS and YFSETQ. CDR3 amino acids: CASSLDAGGGNQPQHF. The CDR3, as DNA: TGCGCCAGCAGCTTGGACGCCGGGGGGGGAAATCAGCCCCAGCATTTT.

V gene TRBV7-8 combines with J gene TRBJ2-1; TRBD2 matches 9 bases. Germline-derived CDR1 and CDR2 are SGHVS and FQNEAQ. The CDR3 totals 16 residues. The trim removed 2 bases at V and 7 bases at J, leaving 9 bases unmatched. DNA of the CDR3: TGTGCCAGCAGCTTACTCGTCGCGGGGGGGGGGAATGAGCAGTTCTTC. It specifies CASSLLVAGGGNEQFF. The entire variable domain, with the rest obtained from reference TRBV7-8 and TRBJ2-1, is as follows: GAGVSQSPRYKVAKRGQDVALRCDPISGHVSLFWYQQALGQGPEFLTYFQNEAQLDKSGLPSDRFFAERPEGSVSTLKIQRTQQEDSAVYLCASSLLVAGGGNEQFFGPGTRLTVL.

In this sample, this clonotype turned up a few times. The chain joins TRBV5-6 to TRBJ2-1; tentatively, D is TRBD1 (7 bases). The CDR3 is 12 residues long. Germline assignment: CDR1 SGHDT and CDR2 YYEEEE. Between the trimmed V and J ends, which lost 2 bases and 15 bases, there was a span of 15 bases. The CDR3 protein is CASSFQTGRPFF. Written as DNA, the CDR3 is TGTGCCAGCAGCTTCCAGACAGGGAGGCCGTTCTTC.

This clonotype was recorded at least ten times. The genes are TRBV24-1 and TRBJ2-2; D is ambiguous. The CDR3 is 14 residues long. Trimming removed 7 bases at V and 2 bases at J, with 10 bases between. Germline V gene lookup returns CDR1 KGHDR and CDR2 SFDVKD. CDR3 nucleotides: TGTGCCACCAGCGAGTCCATTAACACCGGGGAGCTGTTTTTT. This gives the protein CATSESINTGELFF.

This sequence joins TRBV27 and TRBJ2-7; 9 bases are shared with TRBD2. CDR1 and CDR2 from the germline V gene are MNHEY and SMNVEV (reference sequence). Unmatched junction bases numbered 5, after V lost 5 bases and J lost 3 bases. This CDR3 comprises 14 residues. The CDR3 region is CASSPHSGGYEQYF. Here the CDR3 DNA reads TGTGCCAGCAGTCCCCATAGCGGGGGCTACGAGCAGTACTTC.

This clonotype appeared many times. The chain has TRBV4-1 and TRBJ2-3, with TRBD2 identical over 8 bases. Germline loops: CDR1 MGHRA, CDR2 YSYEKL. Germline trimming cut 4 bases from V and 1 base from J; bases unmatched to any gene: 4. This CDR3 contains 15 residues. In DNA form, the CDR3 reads TGCGCCAGCAGCCCCGGGGGGGGAGGCACAGATACGCAGTATTTT. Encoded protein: CASSPGGGGTDTQYF.

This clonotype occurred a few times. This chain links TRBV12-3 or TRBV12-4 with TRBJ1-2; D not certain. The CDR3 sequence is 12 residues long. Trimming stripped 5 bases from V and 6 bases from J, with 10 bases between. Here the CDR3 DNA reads TGTGCCAGCAGTCCGAGGACTGATGGCTACACCTTC. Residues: CASSPRTDGYTF.

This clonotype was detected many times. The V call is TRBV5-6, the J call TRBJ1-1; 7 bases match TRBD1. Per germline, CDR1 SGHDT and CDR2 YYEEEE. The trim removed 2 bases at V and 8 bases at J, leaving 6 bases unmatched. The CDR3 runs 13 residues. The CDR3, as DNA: TGTGCCAGCAGCTTTGGGACAGAGGAAGAAGCTTTCTTT. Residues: CASSFGTEEEAFF.

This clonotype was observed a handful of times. DNA of the CDR3: TGTGCCAGCAGCCCCCCCTTCCTAGCGCCCTCCTACAATGAGCAGTTCTTC. Protein product: CASSPPFLAPSYNEQFF. This chain uses TRBV14 with TRBJ2-1, with D perhaps TRBD2 (6 bases). The CDR3 loop spans 17 amino acids. Germline V gene sequence: CDR1 SGHDN, CDR2 FVKESK. Trimming pared 4 bases from V and 0 bases from J, leaving 16 bases between.

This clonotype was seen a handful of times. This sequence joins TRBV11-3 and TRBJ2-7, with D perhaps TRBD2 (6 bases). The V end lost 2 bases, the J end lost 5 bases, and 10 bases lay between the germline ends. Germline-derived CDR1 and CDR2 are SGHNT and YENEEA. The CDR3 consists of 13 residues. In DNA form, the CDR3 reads TGTGCCAGCAGCTTATCGGGACTCCACGAGCAGTACTTC. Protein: CASSLSGLHEQYF.

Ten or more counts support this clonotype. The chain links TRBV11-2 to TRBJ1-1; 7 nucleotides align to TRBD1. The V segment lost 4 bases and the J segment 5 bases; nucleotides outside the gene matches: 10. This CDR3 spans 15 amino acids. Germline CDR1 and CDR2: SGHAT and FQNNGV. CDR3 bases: TGTGCCAGCAGCTCAATCGGGGGCAGGGGGACTGAAGCTTTCTTT. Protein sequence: CASSSIGGRGTEAFF.

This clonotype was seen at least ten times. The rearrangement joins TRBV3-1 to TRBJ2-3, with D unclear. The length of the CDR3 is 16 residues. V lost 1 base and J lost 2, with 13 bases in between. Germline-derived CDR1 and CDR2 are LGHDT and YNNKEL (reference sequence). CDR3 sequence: CASSQVSGPVTDTQYF. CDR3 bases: TGTGCCAGCAGCCAAGTGTCTGGTCCGGTCACAGATACGCAGTATTTT.

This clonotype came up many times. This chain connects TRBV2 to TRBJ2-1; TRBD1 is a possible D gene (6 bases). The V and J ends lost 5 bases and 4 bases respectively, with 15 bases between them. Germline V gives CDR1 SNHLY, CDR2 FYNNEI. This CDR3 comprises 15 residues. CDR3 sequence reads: CASSSDGQPYNEQFF. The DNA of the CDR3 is TGTGCCAGCAGTTCCGATGGACAGCCTTACAATGAGCAGTTCTTC.

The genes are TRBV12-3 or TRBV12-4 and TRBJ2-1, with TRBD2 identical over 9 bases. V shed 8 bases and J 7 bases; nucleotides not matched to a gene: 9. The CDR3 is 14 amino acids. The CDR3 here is CASLASGIENEQFF. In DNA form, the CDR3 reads TGTGCCAGCCTTGCTAGCGGGATTGAGAATGAGCAGTTCTTC.